Described below is a single T cell receptor beta chain sequence and its context. The germline CDR1 and CDR2 sequences are LNHDA and SQIVND (reference sequence). CDR3 length: 14 residues. V trimming: 7 bases; J trimming: 6 bases; junction bases outside the gene matches: 9. Bulk PBMC genomic DNA spanned ten immunoSEQ deep plates. Assay: immunoSEQ multiplex PCR; the TCRdb copy retains only in-frame clones and omits some. The table shows 450,000 to 500,000 clones, with approximately 81% occurring only once. The data are from a study of shared clonotypes between healthy human individuals. Adult donors, all healthy and HIV-negative, had no recent acute infections or vaccinations.

The rearrangement uses TRBV19 and TRBJ2-1; TRBD2 matches at 7 bases. Sequences were obtained from PBMCs. The sequence came from a woman aged 40 to 55 in good health. Some clones in this sample may be carry-over from other donors' samples. CDR3: CASKPGSGANEQFF. In DNA form, the CDR3 reads TGTGCCAGTAAACCTGGAAGCGGGGCCAATGAGCAGTTCTTC.